The 28 T cell receptor beta chains below all came from one sample that was sequenced in a study of shared clonotypes between healthy human individuals. Method: immunoSEQ multiplex PCR; TCRdb's copy keeps in-frame clones and lacks some. The repertoire holds around 600,000 clones, with about 97% as singletons. Specimen: naive CD4+ T cells sorted from blood. Subset given: CD45RA+ positively selected. All receptors come from a woman aged 25 to 39 in good health.

The chain recombines TRBV28 with TRBJ1-6; D not certain. Looked up from germline, CDR1 is MDHEN and CDR2 is SYDVKM. The CDR3 loop spans 14 amino acids. V gave up 2 bases and J gave up 10 bases, with 12 bases separating them. The CDR3 coding sequence is TGTGCCAGCAGTTTAGGGAGGGTCAGATCACCCCTCCACTTT. It encodes CASSLGRVRSPLHF.

The chain recombines TRBV19 with TRBJ2-5, with 9 bases aligning to TRBD1. V dropped 3 bases and J dropped 5; count of bases not matched to a gene: 4. Germline-derived CDR1 and CDR2 are LNHDA and SQIVND (reference sequence). The CDR3 runs 14 residues. CDR3 DNA sequence: TGTGCCAGTAGTATCTGGGACAGGGAGGAGACCCAGTACTTC. This translates into CASSIWDREETQYF. The variable domain in full, completed from reference TRBV19 and TRBJ2-5, reads DGGITQSPKYLFRKEGQNVTLSCEQNLNHDAMYWYRQDPGQGLRLIYYSQIVNDFQKGDIAEGYSVSREKKESFPLTVTSAQKNPTAFYLCASSIWDREETQYFGPGTRLLVL.

This chain connects TRBV28 to TRBJ2-3; 15 bases are shared with TRBD2. The V segment lost 5 bases and the J segment 10 bases; nucleotides outside the gene matches: 7. Germline V gene lookup returns CDR1 MDHEN and CDR2 SYDVKM. The CDR3 has 15 residues. The CDR3 protein is CASSPGLAGGPAQYF. The CDR3 region has the DNA TGTGCCAGCAGTCCAGGACTAGCGGGAGGGCCCGCGCAGTATTTT.

The chain couples TRBV6-5 to TRBJ2-7; D remains ambiguous. Trimming took off 0 bases at V and 0 bases at J, with 9 bases between the two ends. CDR1 and CDR2 (germline): MNHEY, SVGAGI. This CDR3 contains 15 residues. This CDR3 is CASSYSSRPSYEQYF. The CDR3 nucleotides are TGTGCCAGCAGTTACTCTTCCAGGCCCTCCTACGAGCAGTACTTC.

The chain joins TRBV6-1 to TRBJ2-7, with 7 bases lining up with TRBD2. The CDR3 extends over 12 amino acids. The V segment lost 7 bases and the J segment 4 bases; nucleotides outside the gene matches: 4. CDR1 and CDR2 (germline): MNHNS, SASEGT. The CDR3 DNA sequence: TGTGCCAGCAACGGACTAGGATACGAGCAGTACTTC. Amino acid sequence: CASNGLGYEQYF.

The chain employs TRBV5-1 and TRBJ2-7; weak D call: TRBD1 (7 bases). V lost 4 bases, J lost 3 bases, and 20 bases lay in between. There are 16 residues in the CDR3. The germline V gene has CDR1 SGHRS and CDR2 YFSETQ. CDR3 amino acids: CASSPDQGGRYYEQYF. CDR3 bases: TGCGCCAGCAGCCCCGATCAGGGGGGAAGGTACTACGAGCAGTACTTC.

V usage is TRBV5-1 and J usage is TRBJ2-1; tentative D call: TRBD2 (6 bases). The CDR3 length is 14 residues. Germline CDR1 is SGHRS and CDR2 is YFSETQ. V was trimmed by 0 bases and J by 5 bases, leaving 9 bases between them. CDR3 nucleotide sequence: TGCGCCAGCAGCTTGGTAGCGGCCCACAATGAGCAGTTCTTC. It translates to CASSLVAAHNEQFF.

This clone was counted once. This chain connects TRBV6-5 to TRBJ1-1; TRBD1 aligns across 10 bases. The CDR3 runs to 14 residues. Germline CDR1 is MNHEY and CDR2 is SVGAGI. V gave up 4 bases and J gave up 3 bases; unmatched junction bases: 2. In DNA, the CDR3 is TGTGCCAGCAGTTTAGGACAGGGGGACACTGAAGCTTTCTTT. Translating gives CASSLGQGDTEAFF.

The rearrangement joins TRBV18 to TRBJ2-7; TRBD1 agrees at 7 bases. Germline V gene lookup returns CDR1 KGHSH and CDR2 LQKENI. This CDR3 has 15 amino acids. Trimming cost V 5 bases and J 4 bases; bases outside gene matches: 11. CDR3 sequence (DNA): TGTGCCAGCTCAGCCCCAGACAGGGTAGATTACGAGCAGTACTTC. The encoded protein is CASSAPDRVDYEQYF.

The chain uses TRBV28 and TRBJ1-5; D is undetermined. This CDR3 is 12 amino acids long. The V gene's germline CDR1 is MDHEN and CDR2 SYDVKM. Trimming took 4 bases from V and 3 from J, leaving 4 bases between them. Here the CDR3 DNA reads TGTGCCAGCAGTTATTTCAATCAGCCCCAGCATTTT. Encoded protein: CASSYFNQPQHF.

This clone was counted once. The chain recombines TRBV19 with TRBJ1-5, with TRBD1 matching over 8 bases. Unmatched junction bases numbered 9, after V lost 1 base and J lost 7 bases. The CDR3 is made up of 16 amino acids. Germline lookup yields CDR1 LNHDA and CDR2 SQIVND (reference sequence). The CDR3 spells CASSIVTGAGGQPQHF. DNA for the CDR3: TGTGCCAGTAGTATAGTGACAGGGGCCGGGGGGCAGCCCCAGCATTTT.

This chain links TRBV28 with TRBJ1-2, with D possibly matching TRBD1 (5 bases). V was clipped by 4 bases and J by 0 bases, with 15 bases between them. Germline CDR1 reads MDHEN; CDR2 reads SYDVKM. The CDR3 totals 16 residues. CDR3 sequence (DNA): TGTGCCAGCAGTTCGACCAGGGCCCCCGCTAACTATGGCTACACCTTC. Protein: CASSSTRAPANYGYTF.

The genes are TRBV15 and TRBJ2-3; D not certain. This CDR3 region has 13 residues. Germline V gene sequence: CDR1 LNHNV, CDR2 YYDKDF (reference sequence). Deletions cut 1 base from V and 2 bases from J, with 4 bases between. CDR3 sequence: CATSRVFTDTQYF. CDR3 DNA: TGTGCCACCAGCAGAGTATTCACAGATACGCAGTATTTT. Full variable domain (outside the CDR3, taken from reference TRBV15 and TRBJ2-3): DAMVIQNPRYQVTQFGKPVTLSCSQTLNHNVMYWYQQKSSQAPKLLFHYYDKDFNNEADTPDNFQSRRPNTSFCFLDIRSPGLGDTAMYLCATSRVFTDTQYFGPGTRLTVL.

The rearrangement uses TRBV5-5 and TRBJ2-1; 8 bases are a match to TRBD1. The CDR3 sequence is 15 residues long. The V gene end was trimmed by 2 bases and the J gene end by 1 base; junction bases not matched to a gene: 2. CDR1 SGHKS and CDR2 YYEKEE come from the germline V gene (reference sequence). Here the CDR3 reads CASSFRQGSYNEQFF. As DNA, the CDR3 is TGTGCCAGCAGCTTTAGACAGGGGTCCTACAATGAGCAGTTCTTC. Drawing the rest from reference TRBV5-5 and TRBJ2-1, the complete variable domain is DAGVTQSPTHLIKTRGQQVTLRCSPISGHKSVSWYQQVLGQGPQFIFQYYEKEERGRGNFPDRFSARQFPNYSSELNVNALLLGDSALYLCASSFRQGSYNEQFFGPGTRLTVL.

The chain has TRBV19 and TRBJ2-7, with D possibly being TRBD1 (6 bases). The length of the CDR3 is 14 residues. The V end was cut by 3 bases, the J end by 2 bases, with 11 bases between. Germline CDR1 is LNHDA and CDR2 is SQIVND (reference sequence). The CDR3: CASSMDRGTYEQYF. The CDR3 DNA is TGTGCCAGTAGTATGGACAGAGGAACCTACGAGCAGTACTTC.

The chain links TRBV2 to TRBJ1-1; D is ambiguous. Germline V CDR1 and CDR2: SNHLY, FYNNEI. The CDR3 is 14 amino acids. Trimming left V 4 bases short and J 1 base short, with 10 bases between. The CDR3 nucleotides are TGTGCCAGCAGTGTCGGCGGTCCGAACACTGAAGCTTTCTTT. Translation gives CASSVGGPNTEAFF.

The J gene is TRBJ2-3, the V gene TRBV4-2, with 10 bases that match TRBD2. CDR3 length: 15 residues. CDR1 and CDR2 (germline): LGHNA, YNFKEQ. V was clipped by 5 bases and J by 1 base; unmatched bases: 3. CDR3 sequence reads: CASSSGTSGTDTQYF. The DNA of the CDR3 is TGTGCCAGCAGCTCCGGGACTAGCGGCACAGATACGCAGTATTTT.

V and J are TRBV9 and TRBJ1-3, with unresolved D. Germline V gene lookup returns CDR1 SGDLS and CDR2 YYNGEE. This CDR3 has 13 amino acids. Trimming cost V 0 bases and J 9 bases, with 10 bases left between them. The CDR3 DNA reads TGTGCCAGCAGCGTAGTTTCTGATGGCACCATATATTTT. Its translation: CASSVVSDGTIYF.

The chain employs TRBV14 and TRBJ2-5; D possibly uses TRBD1 or TRBD2 (6 bases each). The J call is doubtful: the DNA matches TRBJ2-7 better. Germline assignment: CDR1 SGHDN and CDR2 FVKESK. The CDR3 totals 13 residues. The CDR3 here is CASRVGGGYEQYF. The CDR3, as DNA: TGTGCCAGCAGGGTCGGAGGGGGCTACGAGCAGTACTTC.

Written as DNA, the CDR3 is TGTGCCAGCAGGACGACTAGCGGGAATTGGTACGAGCAGTACTTC. Residues: CASRTTSGNWYEQYF. The rearrangement uses TRBV2 and TRBJ2-7; TRBD2 matches 11 bases. The CDR3 has 15 amino acids. The V and J ends lost 6 bases and 4 bases, in that order; junction bases with no gene match: 8. Germline loops: CDR1 SNHLY, CDR2 FYNNEI.

This chain joins TRBV5-1 and TRBJ1-1; D uncertain. V was shortened by 0 bases and J by 3 bases, with 6 bases between the two germline ends. This CDR3 has 13 amino acids. The germline V gene encodes CDR1 SGHRS and CDR2 YFSETQ. The CDR3 protein is CASSLGRYTEAFF. As DNA, the CDR3 is TGCGCCAGCAGCTTGGGCCGGTACACTGAAGCTTTCTTT.

This clone was observed a handful of times. The genes are TRBV6-1 and TRBJ2-7; 9 bases are shared with TRBD2. The CDR3 sequence is 15 residues long. J was trimmed by 5 bases and V by 1 base; bases with no gene match: 6. In germline, CDR1 is MNHNS, CDR2 SASEGT. CDR3: CASSEGPSGIHEQYF. The CDR3 bases are TGTGCCAGCAGTGAAGGTCCTAGCGGGATCCACGAGCAGTACTTC.

The chain uses TRBV27 and TRBJ1-5; possibly TRBD1 for D (5 bases). V lost 5 bases and J 1 base, leaving 12 bases between the germline ends. Germline V lookup: CDR1 MNHEY, CDR2 SMNVEV (reference sequence). The CDR3 has 15 residues. The chain's CDR3 is CASSLRGRSNQPQHF. CDR3 nucleotide sequence: TGTGCCAGCAGTCTCCGGGGCCGGAGCAATCAGCCCCAGCATTTT.

The CDR3 DNA sequence: TGTGCCAGCAGCTTTCGTGGACAGCTAAACTACGAGCAGTACTTC. Its translation is CASSFRGQLNYEQYF. The chain links TRBV5-6 to TRBJ2-7; perhaps TRBD1 as D (6 bases). There are 15 residues in the CDR3. Trimming removed 2 bases at V and 3 bases at J, with 15 bases between. Germline CDR1 is SGHDT and CDR2 is YYEEEE.

The rearrangement joins TRBV19 to TRBJ1-1; D uncertain. CDR1 and CDR2 (germline): LNHDA, SQIVND (reference sequence). V was shortened by 0 bases and J by 3 bases, with 20 bases between the two germline ends. The CDR3 is made up of 18 amino acids. CDR3 sequence reads: CASSIDWVRRMKDTEAFF. In DNA form, the CDR3 reads TGTGCCAGTAGTATAGATTGGGTTCGGCGGATGAAGGACACTGAAGCTTTCTTT.

The chain has TRBV7-9 and TRBJ1-2, with a possible D match to TRBD1 (5 bases). Trimming cost V 3 bases and J 4 bases, with 24 bases left between them. The CDR3 is 18 amino acids. The germline V gene encodes CDR1 SEHNR and CDR2 FQNEAQ (reference sequence). The CDR3 spells CASSLSNLRNRSFYGYTF. For the CDR3, the DNA is TGTGCCAGCAGCTTGTCGAATTTGAGGAACAGGTCCTTCTATGGCTACACCTTC.

The chain combines TRBV2 with TRBJ2-7; TRBD2 matches at 9 bases. Germline V gene lookup returns CDR1 SNHLY and CDR2 FYNNEI. V dropped 6 bases and J dropped 6; count of bases not matched to a gene: 6. The CDR3 loop spans 13 amino acids. The CDR3 DNA reads TGTGCCAGCAGGCGGGGGGGAGAGTTCGAGCAGTACTTC. Amino acid sequence: CASRRGGEFEQYF.

The rearrangement joins TRBV18 to TRBJ1-5; D remains ambiguous. V was pared by 3 bases and J by 9 bases, with 15 bases between. The CDR3 runs 14 residues. Germline values: CDR1 KGHSH, CDR2 LQKENI. This chain's CDR3 is CASSPRDPNGPQHF. The CDR3 DNA follows: TGTGCCAGCTCACCCAGAGACCCGAATGGGCCCCAGCATTTT.